These T cell receptor beta chains were read from a single sample in a study of blood T cell repertoires in COVID-19. Measured with immunoSEQ multiplex PCR; TCRdb has only the in-frame clones, and not every one. The table has about 400,000 clones, around 87% seen once; the top ten hold about 2.1%. What was sequenced was PBMCs or T cells enriched from blood (not recorded which). Source of these receptors: a man in his forties or fifties in a cohort exposed to, infected with or recovered from COVID-19 (not recorded which). CDR3s include the opening cysteine and the closing phenylalanine or tryptophan.

v_call	j_call	cdr3_aa
TRBV6-4	TRBJ1-2	CASSNRGVYTF
TRBV10-1	TRBJ1-6	CASIGAREESPLHF
TRBV18	TRBJ2-7	CASSPDRTYEQYF
TRBV21-1	TRBJ2-1	CASSKGLAGGSSYNEQFF
TRBV4-1	TRBJ2-1	CASSQDSPRGSSYNEQFF
TRBV12-3/TRBV12-4	TRBJ2-7	CASSPTEQYF
TRBV9	TRBJ2-1	CASSGPGLAGDEQFF
TRBV11-2	TRBJ1-6	CASSLGGNSPLHF
TRBV5-6	TRBJ1-1	CASSPRALNTEAFF
TRBV15	TRBJ2-7	CATSRESPGEYYEQYF
TRBV6-5	TRBJ2-7	CASSYSSSGGYEQYF
TRBV5-4	TRBJ1-2	CASSLRQGVSGYTF
TRBV27	TRBJ2-1	CASSLRGLGMLQFF
TRBV6-5	TRBJ1-5	CASRPGQDNQPQHF
TRBV7-9	TRBJ2-1	CASSLAARGGGRLDNEQFF
TRBV4-1	TRBJ1-5	CASSQVYGQPQHF
TRBV5-1	TRBJ2-5	CASSTSSGSGETQYF
TRBV27	TRBJ1-2	CASSLDRNYGYTF
TRBV7-9	TRBJ1-1	CASSPRRRLNTEAFF
TRBV27	TRBJ1-2	CASSLRQGYGYTF
TRBV19	TRBJ1-5	CASRVQGVSNQPQHF
TRBV28	TRBJ1-2	CASSFPTGDYGYTF
TRBV6-6	TRBJ1-6	CASSFDRDGNSPLHF
TRBV7-3	TRBJ2-1	CASSLRQGPYNEQFF
TRBV12-5	TRBJ1-3	CASGLVPNGNTIYF
TRBV6-5	TRBJ2-1	CASSYYRGYEQFF
TRBV5-1	TRBJ1-1	CASSPGAGGRTEAFF
TRBV5-1	TRBJ2-7	CASSSGFLDEQYF
TRBV4-2	TRBJ2-1	CASSQAGGGRGNEQFF
TRBV4-2	TRBJ2-7	CASSQVGLAGGNYEQYF
TRBV30	TRBJ2-5	CAWIPKRVGETQYF
TRBV5-1	TRBJ1-1	CASSSDRVGTEAFF
TRBV19	TRBJ1-2	CASSQGWGSFGGYTF
TRBV19	TRBJ2-1	CASRGSAEVNEQFF
TRBV6-5	TRBJ1-6	CASQWGLNSPLHF
TRBV7-8	TRBJ2-3	CASSFRRGRNHPDTQYF
TRBV2	TRBJ2-5	CASSGDSQETQYF
TRBV19	TRBJ2-1	CASSTWGDRLYNEQFF
TRBV2	TRBJ2-1	CASGGRGTYNEQFF
TRBV15	TRBJ1-1	CATSRAGTGGVSTEAFF
TRBV19	TRBJ1-1	CASSPGGGSGNTEAFF
TRBV4-1	TRBJ1-5	CASSQGRQGSDQPQHF
TRBV9	TRBJ2-7	CASSVGTSGTYEQYF
TRBV5-4	TRBJ2-7	CASSQGDRGARQYF
TRBV5-6	TRBJ1-4	CASSLAGYNEKLFF
TRBV5-1	TRBJ1-2	CASREVNYGYTF
TRBV9	TRBJ2-1	CASSVATGGNRQYNEQFF
TRBV15	TRBJ1-5	CATSRGGTGLNQPQHF
TRBV3-1/TRBV3-2	TRBJ1-2	CASSQAWGGYGYTF
TRBV20-1	TRBJ1-5	CSASPGTGGENQPQHF
TRBV4-1	TRBJ1-5	CASSQSGGGTGYQPQHF
TRBV25-1	TRBJ1-2	CASSESGTGGKYGYTF